This T cell receptor beta chain appears in the sequencing data of a study of glioma-infiltrating T cells after dendritic cell vaccination. Study background: Dendritic cell vaccination trial patients had either newly diagnosed or recurrent glioblastoma. Autologous tumor lysate-pulsed dendritic cell vaccination was given between 2003 and 2012. Findings of the study overall: Patients with more pretreatment TILs had longer time to progression and survival.

This clone is a singleton in its sample. The antigen is undetermined. Germline assignment: CDR1 SGHNT and CDR2 YYREEE (reference sequence). CDR3 length equals 17 residues. V was trimmed by 3 bases and J by 4 bases, leaving 19 bases between them. Noted time point: after dendritic cell vaccination, including at tumor progression/relapse. The primer mix had 60 V beta and 13 J beta primers. Using immunoSEQ multiplex PCR, the repertoire was profiled, and TCRdb retains in-frame clones only, with some absent. The table has 50,000 to 60,000 clones, around 85% seen once; the top ten hold approximately 15%. The receptor was derived from a human donor with glioblastoma. The sample here was blood, taken after dendritic cell vaccination. This sequence joins TRBV5-4 and TRBJ2-2; D gene unclear. The chain's CDR3 is CASSSRLEWVGTGELFF. CDR3 nucleotides: TGTGCCAGCAGCTCGCGGCTCGAGTGGGTGGGCACCGGGGAGCTGTTTTTT.